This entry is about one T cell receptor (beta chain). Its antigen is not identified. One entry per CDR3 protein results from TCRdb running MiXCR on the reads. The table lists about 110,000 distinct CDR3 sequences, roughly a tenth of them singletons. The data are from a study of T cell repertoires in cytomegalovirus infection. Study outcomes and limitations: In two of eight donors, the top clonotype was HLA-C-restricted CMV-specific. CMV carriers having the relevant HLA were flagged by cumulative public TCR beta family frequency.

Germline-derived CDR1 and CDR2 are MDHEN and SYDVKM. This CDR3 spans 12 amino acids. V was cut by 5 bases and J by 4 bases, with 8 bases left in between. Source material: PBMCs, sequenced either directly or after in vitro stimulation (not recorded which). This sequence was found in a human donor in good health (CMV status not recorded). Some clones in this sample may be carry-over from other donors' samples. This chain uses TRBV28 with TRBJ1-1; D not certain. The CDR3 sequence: CASSKTVTEAFF. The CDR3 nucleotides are TGTGCCAGCAGTAAGACCGTCACTGAAGCTTTCTTT.